These 17 T cell receptor beta chains originate from one sample sequenced in a study of post-analysis software for immune sequencing data. Broader study findings: About five TRBV segments were more frequent in patients than controls; TRBV5-6, TRBV5-1 and TRBV20-1 belonged to this group.

Their antigens remain unidentified. Unique molecular identifiers were present in the TCR beta cDNA libraries. TCRdb analysed the PCR reads with MiXCR anew, one entry per CDR3 protein. In the table there are approximately 570,000 distinct CDR3 sequences, 44% of which are singletons. Sequenced: blood. These TCRs come from a girl aged 10 to 17 with multiple sclerosis.

The chain is built from TRBV6-1 and TRBJ2-1; D may be TRBD2 (6 bases). The germline V gene has CDR1 MNHNS and CDR2 SASEGT. The CDR3 runs to 14 residues. The V end lost 7 bases, the J end lost 1 base, and 11 bases lay between the germline ends. CDR3 nucleotides: TGTGCCAGCACCATAGCGGCTTCCTACAATGAGCAGTTCTTC. Encoded protein: CASTIAASYNEQFF.

The rearrangement links TRBV2 to TRBJ2-5, with D unclear. Trimming took 11 bases from V and 2 from J, leaving 15 bases between them. The germline V gene has CDR1 SNHLY and CDR2 FYNNEI. The CDR3 has 13 amino acids. As DNA, the CDR3 is TGTGCCTCCAGCCTAATGCAGCAAGAGACCCAGTACTTC. This encodes CASSLMQQETQYF.

The V call is TRBV18, the J call TRBJ1-1; 7 nucleotides align to TRBD1. The V segment lost 3 bases and the J segment 0 bases; nucleotides outside the gene matches: 4. The CDR3 extends over 15 amino acids. Germline-derived CDR1 and CDR2 are KGHSH and LQKENI. CDR3 DNA sequence: TGTGCCAGCTCACCCGCGGGACAGATGAACACTGAAGCTTTCTTT. Translating gives CASSPAGQMNTEAFF.

V usage is TRBV12-3 or TRBV12-4 and J usage is TRBJ1-2; D gene unclear. The V end was cut by 5 bases, the J end by 3 bases, with 7 bases between. The length of the CDR3 is 12 residues. Written as DNA, the CDR3 is TGTGCCAGCAGTACACGGCACTATGGCTACACCTTC. Translated: CASSTRHYGYTF.

A few counts support this clonotype. The gene calls are TRBV7-9 and TRBJ2-5; TRBD1 or TRBD2 may be the D gene (5 bases each). The CDR3 contains 14 residues. Trimming took off 3 bases at V and 5 bases at J, with 13 bases between the two ends. Germline V gives CDR1 SEHNR, CDR2 FQNEAQ (reference sequence). The CDR3 region is CASSFGARSETQYF. The CDR3, as DNA: TGTGCCAGCAGCTTCGGGGCCAGGAGCGAGACCCAGTACTTC.

This clonotype was observed a few times. The rearrangement links TRBV10-3 to TRBJ2-7; possible D gene TRBD1, 5 bases. The CDR3 sequence is 14 residues long. Germline CDR1 and CDR2: ENHRY and SYGVKD. The V end lost 3 bases, the J end lost 5 bases, and 14 bases lay between the germline ends. The CDR3 DNA follows: TGTGCCATCAGTGACAGGGTTGAAGGGGACGAGCAGTACTTC. It yields the protein CAISDRVEGDEQYF.

For the CDR3, the DNA is TGTGCCAGCAGCTTCCAACTCTACGAGCAGTACTTC. Its translation: CASSFQLYEQYF. The chain has TRBV7-9 and TRBJ2-7, with D hard to call. CDR1 is SEHNR and CDR2 is FQNEAQ in the germline V gene (reference sequence). The germline V and J ends were trimmed by 3 bases and 3 bases, with 6 bases remaining between them. The CDR3 totals 12 residues.

The CDR3 DNA reads TGCGCCAGCAGCTCCACGGCGATTCGCTTTCAAGAGACCCAGTACTTC. It specifies CASSSTAIRFQETQYF. The chain carries TRBV5-1 and TRBJ2-5, with no clear D. Trimming took 3 bases from V and 2 from J, leaving 17 bases between them. The CDR3 consists of 16 residues. CDR1 is SGHRS, CDR2 YFSETQ, per germline.

In this sample, this clonotype turned up once. This sequence joins TRBV12-3 or TRBV12-4 and TRBJ2-1; 10 bases map to TRBD2. This CDR3 region has 18 residues. V was pared by 4 bases and J by 5 bases, with 14 bases of the junction left unmatched. CDR3 DNA: TGTGCCAGCAGTTCCTCAATTGGACTAGCGGATACCCACAATGAGCAGTTCTTC. Protein sequence: CASSSSIGLADTHNEQFF.

The rearrangement uses TRBV7-2 and TRBJ2-3, with 10 nucleotides matching TRBD1. The V gene's germline CDR1 is SGHTA and CDR2 FQGNSA. Trimming took 5 bases from V and 3 from J; bases not matched to a gene: 8. The CDR3 totals 16 residues. This CDR3 reads CASSHPGQGWTDTQYF. Written as DNA, the CDR3 is TGTGCCAGCAGCCACCCGGGACAGGGGTGGACAGATACGCAGTATTTT. Using reference TRBV7-2 and TRBJ2-3 for the parts outside the CDR3, the full variable domain is GAGVSQSPSNKVTEKGKDVELRCDPISGHTALYWYRQSLGQGLEFLIYFQGNSAPDKSGLPSDRFSAERTGGSVSTLTIQRTQQEDSAVYLCASSHPGQGWTDTQYFGPGTRLTVL.

The chain recombines TRBV2 with TRBJ2-1, with D uncertain. V was shortened by 7 bases and J by 4 bases, with 14 bases between the two germline ends. From germline, CDR1 is SNHLY and CDR2 FYNNEI. The CDR3 is 14 amino acids. CDR3 nucleotide sequence: TGTGCCAGCACCCCCAATAGGGTTTACAATGAGCAGTTCTTC. It specifies CASTPNRVYNEQFF.

The chain has TRBV7-9 and TRBJ2-6; a possible D gene is TRBD1 (5 bases). This CDR3 region has 16 residues. The germline V gene encodes CDR1 SEHNR and CDR2 FQNEAQ (reference sequence). V was pared by 4 bases and J by 0 bases, with 10 bases between. The CDR3 region is CASSSTVISGANVLTF. In nucleotides, the CDR3 is TGTGCCAGCAGCTCGACAGTGATCTCTGGGGCCAACGTCCTGACTTTC.

This clonotype appeared a single time. The V call is TRBV6-1, the J call TRBJ2-7, with 9 bases identical to TRBD2. From germline, CDR1 is MNHNS and CDR2 SASEGT. This CDR3 has 16 residues. Trimming at V came to 2 bases and at J to 2 bases, leaving 7 bases not matched to a gene. CDR3 coding DNA: TGTGCCAGCAGTGAATCCGTGACTAGCGGCACCTACGAGCAGTACTTC. Translation: CASSESVTSGTYEQYF.

As for this clonotype: One end of the junction is discordant with germline, which a read error may explain. The chain is built from TRBV29-1 and TRBJ2-3; the match to TRBD2 covers 10 bases. This CDR3 is 15 amino acids long. CDR1 SQVTM and CDR2 ANQGSEA come from the germline V gene. CDR3 in amino acids: CSVEEWGTSADTQYF. The CDR3 DNA reads as TGTAGCGTTGAAGAGTGGGGGACTAGCGCAGATACGCAGTATTTT.

V is TRBV12-3 or TRBV12-4 and J is TRBJ2-1, with 12 bases lining up with TRBD2. Losses at the gene ends were 2 bases for V and 15 bases for J; bases not matched to a gene: 5. The CDR3 sequence is 13 residues long. The CDR3 loop reads CASSLRTSGIVFF. The CDR3 bases are TGTGCCAGCAGTTTAAGGACTAGCGGGATAGTGTTCTTC.

The rearrangement links TRBV5-1 to TRBJ2-4; 7 positions agree with TRBD1. The assigned J gene may be wrong: the sequence end matches TRBJ2-7 better. The V gene's germline CDR1 is SGHRS and CDR2 YFSETQ. CDR3 length equals 17 residues. In nucleotides, the CDR3 is TGCGCCAGCAGCTTTAAGAGTGGTACAGGGGATTCCTACGAGCAGTACTTC. Translation: CASSFKSGTGDSYEQYF.

This sequence joins TRBV12-3 or TRBV12-4 and TRBJ2-7; 9 positions match TRBD1. The CDR3 has 14 residues. Losses at the gene ends were 6 bases for V and 2 bases for J; bases not matched to a gene: 5. CDR3: CASRRQGGPYEQYF. CDR3 bases: TGTGCCAGCAGGCGACAGGGGGGCCCCTACGAGCAGTACTTC.